A selection of T cell receptor beta chains follows, all from one sample in a study. TCRdb re-analysed the 5' RACE reads in MiXCR, keeping a single row per CDR3 protein. This table has some 45,000 distinct CDR3 sequences, more than 25% appearing once. The specimen sequenced was naive CD4+ T cells sorted from blood. Receptor source: a female donor with breast cancer. CDR3s include the opening cysteine and the closing phenylalanine or tryptophan. A D gene is named only where the DNA matches it firmly. Where a row states a size, it is once, few, many or the class of an expanded clone; other rows omit it.

TRBJ2-3,few,TRBD2,TRBV12-3/TRBV12-4,TGTGCCAGCAGACTCCGGACTAGCGCAGATACGCAGTATTTT,CASRLRTSADTQYF
TRBJ1-2,.,TRBD1,TRBV9,TGTGCCAGCAGCCCAGCAGGACAGGGGTTCGTCTATGGCTACACCTTC,CASSPAGQGFVYGYTF
TRBJ1-6,.,TRBD1,TRBV7-2,TGTGCCAGCAGCTTAGTATCGGGGACAGCCACTTCACCCCTCCACTTT,CASSLVSGTATSPLHF
TRBJ2-7,.,.,TRBV7-2,TGTGCCAGCAGCTCCCTGACGTCCTACGAGCAGTACTTC,CASSSLTSYEQYF
TRBJ2-1,many,TRBD2,TRBV4-1,TGCGCCAGCAGCCAAGGAGGACTAGCGGGAGGGCCTATAAACAATGAGCAGTTCTTC,CASSQGGLAGGPINNEQFF
TRBJ2-7,few,TRBD1,TRBV6-1,TGTGCCAGCAGTGAAGGGGGGACAGTTTACGAGCAGTACTTC,CASSEGGTVYEQYF
TRBJ1-6,.,TRBD1,TRBV19,TGTGCCAGTAGTAGGAGTCAGGGGGCAGGTTCACCCCTCCACTTT,CASSRSQGAGSPLHF
TRBJ1-2,.,.,TRBV4-1,TGCACCAGCAGCCTAGAACAGGATTTAGGCGGCTACACCTTC,CTSSLEQDLGGYTF
TRBJ1-1,few,.,TRBV5-1,TGCGCCAGCAGCCCGGAGGCACACAGCAACACTGAAGCTTTCTTT,CASSPEAHSNTEAFF
TRBJ1-4,few,.,TRBV7-9,TGTGCCAGCAGCTTATCCGGAGCAAATGAAAAACTGTTTTTT,CASSLSGANEKLFF
TRBJ2-4,few,TRBD1,TRBV5-1,TGCGCCAGCAGCTTAGACAGGGCGGTAGGGAACATTCAGTACTTC,CASSLDRAVGNIQYF
TRBJ1-6,few,.,TRBV11-2,TGTGCCAGCAGCTTAGATGGGAACGGGTTTAATTCACCCCTCCACTTT,CASSLDGNGFNSPLHF
TRBJ2-7,.,.,TRBV12-3/TRBV12-4,TGTGCCAGCAGTGTTGGCTTCGCGGCAACCTACGAGCAGTACTTC,CASSVGFAATYEQYF
TRBJ1-1,.,.,TRBV5-1,TGCGCCAGCAGCTTGGGGACAAGTGAAGCTTTCTTT,CASSLGTSEAFF
TRBJ2-3,few,TRBD2,TRBV5-1,TGCGCCAGCAGCCCGCTAGCGGCCCGGACAGATACGCAGTATTTT,CASSPLAARTDTQYF
TRBJ2-7,.,.,TRBV20-1,TGCAGTGCTACCCGACAGGCGAGGGGGTCCTACGAGCAGTACTTC,CSATRQARGSYEQYF
TRBJ2-3,.,.,TRBV2,TGTGCCAGCGGGGGTTTCACAGATACGCAGTATTTT,CASGGFTDTQYF
TRBJ2-3,.,TRBD2,TRBV5-1,TGCGCCAGCAGCGACACTAGCGGGGGTCCCCTCCTCACAGATACGCAGTATTTT,CASSDTSGGPLLTDTQYF
TRBJ2-7,few,.,TRBV20-1,TGCAGTGCTAGAGAGGATCTCTACGAGCAGTACTTC,CSAREDLYEQYF
TRBJ2-7,.,TRBD2,TRBV12-3/TRBV12-4,TGTGCCGGCAGTTCGGGCCTAGCGGGAACCTACGAGCAGTACTTC,CAGSSGLAGTYEQYF
TRBJ2-7,.,.,TRBV5-1,TGCGCCAGCAGCTTGGGACAGTCGAGCTCCTACGAGCAGTACTTC,CASSLGQSSSYEQYF
TRBJ2-7,.,.,TRBV3-1,TGTGCCAGCAACCAGGGAGGCTACGAGCAGTACTTC,CASNQGGYEQYF
TRBJ2-1,.,TRBD2,TRBV6-2/TRBV6-3,TGTGCCATCCGGGAGGCGGGGAGCTCCTACAATGAGCAGTTCTTC,CAIREAGSSYNEQFF
TRBJ2-1,.,TRBD2,TRBV10-3,TGTGCCTCCTCGACTAGCGGGAGTGGTTACAATGAGCAGTTCTTC,CASSTSGSGYNEQFF
TRBJ1-1,.,TRBD1,TRBV6-1,TGTGCCAGCAGGAGTACAGGGGGCACTGAAGCTTTCTTT,CASRSTGGTEAFF
TRBJ2-1,.,TRBD2,TRBV6-5,TGTGCCAGCAGCGAAACTAGCGGGGGGTACAATGAGCAGTTCTTC,CASSETSGGYNEQFF
TRBJ1-3,.,.,TRBV5-5,TGTGCCAGCAGCATCACAACTGGAAACACCATATATTTT,CASSITTGNTIYF
TRBJ2-7,few,.,TRBV6-2/TRBV6-3,TGTGCCAGCAGACCCTACCGGACGCAAGGGCCCTACGAGCAGTACTTC,CASRPYRTQGPYEQYF
TRBJ2-2,.,.,TRBV7-3,TGTGCCAGCAGCTTTAGGCAGCCCACCGGGGAGCTGTTTTTT,CASSFRQPTGELFF
TRBJ1-1,many,.,TRBV6-5,TGTGCCAGCAGCCAGAGACAGCTGAACACTGAAGCTTTCTTT,CASSQRQLNTEAFF
TRBJ2-1,few,.,TRBV15,TGTGCCGCGGGCAGGAGAGAATACAATGAGCAGTTCTTC,CAAGRREYNEQFF
TRBJ1-1,medium-sized,.,TRBV15,TGTGCCACCAGCAAGGGGTCGGTTAACACTGAAGCTTTCTTT,CATSKGSVNTEAFF
TRBJ1-2,.,TRBD1,TRBV10-3,TGTGCCATCAGTGAGGACAGGGAGGATGGCTACACCTTC,CAISEDREDGYTF